This is a list of T cell receptor beta chains from one sample in a study of blood T cell repertoires in COVID-19. The method was immunoSEQ multiplex PCR; TCRdb's version includes in-frame clones alone and lacks a portion of them. Of 200,000 or so clones listed, over 75% are singletons. The source material was peripheral blood. The receptors derive from a human donor in a cohort sampled during active COVID-19. Each CDR3 is given with its conserved first and last residue. Fields, in order: D gene, J gene, V gene, clone size, CDR3 DNA, CDR3 protein. The D gene is left open where the match is weak. Clone size is given for some rows only: seen once, a few or many times, or a class if the clone is expanded.

d_gene: NA; j_gene: TRBJ2-7; v_gene: TRBV30; abundance: NA; CDR3nt: TGTGCCTGGAGTGTACTAAACGAGCAGTACTTC; CDR3aa: CAWSVLNEQYF
d_gene: TRBD2; j_gene: TRBJ2-1; v_gene: TRBV5-4; abundance: few; CDR3nt: TGTGCCAGCAGCACCGGGACTAGCGGGAGGATGCAGTTCTTC; CDR3aa: CASSTGTSGRMQFF
d_gene: NA; j_gene: TRBJ1-1; v_gene: TRBV11-3; abundance: NA; CDR3nt: TGTGCCAGCAGCTACAGGGAGAACACTGAAGCTTTCTTT; CDR3aa: CASSYRENTEAFF
d_gene: NA; j_gene: TRBJ1-5; v_gene: TRBV3-1/TRBV3-2; abundance: NA; CDR3nt: TGTGCCAGCAGCCAACAGGGCAATCAGCCCCAGCATTTT; CDR3aa: CASSQQGNQPQHF
d_gene: TRBD2; j_gene: TRBJ2-2; v_gene: TRBV24-1; abundance: NA; CDR3nt: TGTGCCACCAGTGATTCCAGACTAGCGGGAGGGCTCGGGGAGCTGTTTTTT; CDR3aa: CATSDSRLAGGLGELFF
d_gene: NA; j_gene: TRBJ1-1; v_gene: TRBV4-2; abundance: few; CDR3nt: TGTGCCAGCAGCCATACAGAAGCCACTGAAGCTTTCTTT; CDR3aa: CASSHTEATEAFF
d_gene: TRBD1; j_gene: TRBJ1-1; v_gene: TRBV6-5; abundance: NA; CDR3nt: TGTGCCAGCAGTTACTCGACAGGGGTGGTCACTGAAGCTTTCTTT; CDR3aa: CASSYSTGVVTEAFF
d_gene: NA; j_gene: TRBJ2-1; v_gene: TRBV5-5; abundance: few; CDR3nt: TGTGCCAGCAGCGCGGGACAGCACCTGTCGATTGGAAACAATGAGCAGTTCTTC; CDR3aa: CASSAGQHLSIGNNEQFF
d_gene: NA; j_gene: TRBJ1-1; v_gene: TRBV14; abundance: NA; CDR3nt: TGTGCCAGCAGCCGGGGGGTTATGGACACTGAAGCTTTCTTT; CDR3aa: CASSRGVMDTEAFF
d_gene: TRBD2; j_gene: TRBJ2-2; v_gene: TRBV19; abundance: NA; CDR3nt: TGTGCCAGTAGAATCGGTCTAGCGGGAACCGGGGAGCTGTTTTTT; CDR3aa: CASRIGLAGTGELFF
d_gene: TRBD2; j_gene: TRBJ2-7; v_gene: TRBV7-6; abundance: many; CDR3nt: TGTGCCAGCAGCTTAGGGGGCGGGAGGGCCCTCGAGGAGCAGTACTTC; CDR3aa: CASSLGGGRALEEQYF
d_gene: NA; j_gene: TRBJ2-7; v_gene: TRBV28; abundance: NA; CDR3nt: TGTGCCAGCAGTTTTGGCACATATACCTACGAGCAGTACTTC; CDR3aa: CASSFGTYTYEQYF
d_gene: NA; j_gene: TRBJ1-2; v_gene: TRBV28; abundance: NA; CDR3nt: TGTGCCAGCAGTTTGATAAGGAGGACGAGCTCCTATGGCTACACCTTC; CDR3aa: CASSLIRRTSSYGYTF
d_gene: TRBD1; j_gene: TRBJ1-1; v_gene: TRBV5-1; abundance: NA; CDR3nt: TGCGCCAGCAGCTCAGGTCAGGGGGTATGGACTGAAGCTTTCTTT; CDR3aa: CASSSGQGVWTEAFF
d_gene: NA; j_gene: TRBJ2-1; v_gene: TRBV9; abundance: NA; CDR3nt: TGTGCCAGCAGCCCACGGACCGGGGGTGAGCAGTTCTTC; CDR3aa: CASSPRTGGEQFF
d_gene: NA; j_gene: TRBJ2-3; v_gene: TRBV7-3; abundance: NA; CDR3nt: TGTGCCAGCAGCTTAAGGGGTCAGGGAACAGATACGCAGTATTTT; CDR3aa: CASSLRGQGTDTQYF
d_gene: NA; j_gene: TRBJ2-7; v_gene: TRBV3-1/TRBV3-2; abundance: NA; CDR3nt: TGTGCCAGCAGCCAAGATTGGACACCCCGTCGGTGGGAGCAGTACTTC; CDR3aa: CASSQDWTPRRWEQYF
d_gene: NA; j_gene: TRBJ2-1; v_gene: TRBV7-3; abundance: NA; CDR3nt: TGTGCCAGCAGCTTAATGGTTCGGAATGAGCAGTTCTTC; CDR3aa: CASSLMVRNEQFF
d_gene: TRBD1; j_gene: TRBJ1-5; v_gene: TRBV24-1; abundance: NA; CDR3nt: TGTGCCACCAGTGATGCCGGACAGGGGGCACAGCCCCAGCATTTT; CDR3aa: CATSDAGQGAQPQHF
d_gene: NA; j_gene: TRBJ2-1; v_gene: TRBV2; abundance: NA; CDR3nt: TGTGCCAGCAGCCCCTTAGGGGGCTCCTACAATGAGCAGTTCTTC; CDR3aa: CASSPLGGSYNEQFF
d_gene: TRBD2; j_gene: TRBJ2-1; v_gene: TRBV9; abundance: NA; CDR3nt: TGTGCCAGCAGCGTCCCCTATAGCGGGAGGGCCGGGAATGAGCAGTTCTTC; CDR3aa: CASSVPYSGRAGNEQFF
d_gene: TRBD1; j_gene: TRBJ2-7; v_gene: TRBV5-4; abundance: few; CDR3nt: TGTGCCAGCAGCTTACAGGACAGGGGGCCCAGCTCCTACGAGCAGTACTTC; CDR3aa: CASSLQDRGPSSYEQYF
d_gene: NA; j_gene: TRBJ2-7; v_gene: TRBV4-1; abundance: NA; CDR3nt: TGCGCCAGCAGCCAAGGTAGCAGAGCGTACGAGCAGTACTTC; CDR3aa: CASSQGSRAYEQYF
d_gene: NA; j_gene: TRBJ1-2; v_gene: TRBV6-5; abundance: NA; CDR3nt: TGTGCCAGCAGTTACTATGGCGGGGGCAGTGGCTACACCTTC; CDR3aa: CASSYYGGGSGYTF
d_gene: NA; j_gene: TRBJ1-2; v_gene: TRBV25-1; abundance: NA; CDR3nt: TGTGCCAGCAGTGTGACACCCCTCTATGGCTACACCTTC; CDR3aa: CASSVTPLYGYTF
d_gene: TRBD1; j_gene: TRBJ2-7; v_gene: TRBV27; abundance: NA; CDR3nt: TGTGCCAGCAGTGCAAGGACAGGGGGCTCGTACGAGCAGTACTTC; CDR3aa: CASSARTGGSYEQYF
d_gene: NA; j_gene: TRBJ2-1; v_gene: TRBV7-9; abundance: NA; CDR3nt: TGTGCCAGCAGCAAGGACAGGGAGGAGACTAGCCGCAATGAGCAGTTCTTC; CDR3aa: CASSKDREETSRNEQFF
d_gene: NA; j_gene: TRBJ2-7; v_gene: TRBV11-1; abundance: NA; CDR3nt: TGTGCCAGCAGCTTAAACAGCTACGAGCAGTACTTC; CDR3aa: CASSLNSYEQYF
d_gene: NA; j_gene: TRBJ1-4; v_gene: TRBV7-9; abundance: NA; CDR3nt: TGTGCCAGCAGCTTAGCAGGGGTCGGTGAAAAACTGTTTTTT; CDR3aa: CASSLAGVGEKLFF
d_gene: TRBD1; j_gene: TRBJ2-1; v_gene: TRBV6-5; abundance: few; CDR3nt: TGTGCCAGCAGTTTCGACAGGGCGCTTTACAATGAGCAGTTCTTC; CDR3aa: CASSFDRALYNEQFF
d_gene: TRBD1; j_gene: TRBJ1-1; v_gene: TRBV6-2/TRBV6-3; abundance: NA; CDR3nt: TGTGCCAGCAGTTACCCGGGACAGGGAATAACTGAAGCTTTCTTT; CDR3aa: CASSYPGQGITEAFF
d_gene: TRBD2; j_gene: TRBJ2-1; v_gene: TRBV7-9; abundance: NA; CDR3nt: TGTGCCAGCAGCTACCCCGGGACTAGCGGGAGTGGCTACTACAATGAGCAGTTCTTC; CDR3aa: CASSYPGTSGSGYYNEQFF
d_gene: NA; j_gene: TRBJ1-1; v_gene: TRBV27; abundance: NA; CDR3nt: TGTGCCAGCAGTTTGAGTAGTGGGACTGGGGCTTTCTTT; CDR3aa: CASSLSSGTGAFF
d_gene: TRBD2; j_gene: TRBJ2-7; v_gene: TRBV18; abundance: few; CDR3nt: TGTGCCAGCTCACGCCAGGGACTAGCGGGAGGGATCTCCTACGAGCAGTACTTC; CDR3aa: CASSRQGLAGGISYEQYF
d_gene: TRBD2; j_gene: TRBJ2-2; v_gene: TRBV7-2; abundance: NA; CDR3nt: TGTGCCAGCAGCCCGGGACTAGCGGGAGGGCCGCTGAGGGCCGGGGAGCTGTTTTTT; CDR3aa: CASSPGLAGGPLRAGELFF
d_gene: TRBD2; j_gene: TRBJ2-7; v_gene: TRBV7-2; abundance: NA; CDR3nt: TGTGCCAGCAGGCAAGGGACTAGCGGGGCCTACGAGCAGTACTTC; CDR3aa: CASRQGTSGAYEQYF
d_gene: TRBD1; j_gene: TRBJ2-3; v_gene: TRBV4-2; abundance: NA; CDR3nt: TGTGCCAGCAGCCAAGTTGAGGGGGCGAGGTCGCAGTATTTT; CDR3aa: CASSQVEGARSQYF
d_gene: TRBD1; j_gene: TRBJ1-4; v_gene: TRBV6-6; abundance: NA; CDR3nt: TGTGCCAGCAGTTACGTACTGGACAGGGTGGCGGAAAAACTGTTTTTT; CDR3aa: CASSYVLDRVAEKLFF
d_gene: TRBD2; j_gene: TRBJ2-5; v_gene: TRBV18; abundance: NA; CDR3nt: TGTGCCAGCTCAGGACTAGCGGGCCGAGTGGAGACCCAGTACTTC; CDR3aa: CASSGLAGRVETQYF
d_gene: NA; j_gene: TRBJ2-1; v_gene: TRBV9; abundance: NA; CDR3nt: TGTGCCAGCAGCGTCAGCGGAAGCTCCTACAATGAGCAGTTCTTC; CDR3aa: CASSVSGSSYNEQFF
d_gene: NA; j_gene: TRBJ1-1; v_gene: TRBV10-1; abundance: NA; CDR3nt: TGCGCCAGCAGGGCGGGAGGTACTGAAGCTTTCTTT; CDR3aa: CASRAGGTEAFF
d_gene: TRBD1; j_gene: TRBJ2-7; v_gene: TRBV7-6; abundance: few; CDR3nt: TGTGCCAGCAGCTTATGGTCGGGGACAGGAGCCAACGAGCAGTACTTC; CDR3aa: CASSLWSGTGANEQYF
d_gene: TRBD2; j_gene: TRBJ2-7; v_gene: TRBV10-3; abundance: NA; CDR3nt: TGTGCCATCAGTGAGGTCGTAGGTCGGACTAGCGGATCCTACGAGCAGTACTTC; CDR3aa: CAISEVVGRTSGSYEQYF
d_gene: TRBD1; j_gene: TRBJ1-5; v_gene: TRBV5-8; abundance: few; CDR3nt: TGTGCCAGCAGCTGGCTGAGGACAGGGGTGGGTGGCAATCAGCCCCAGCATTTT; CDR3aa: CASSWLRTGVGGNQPQHF
d_gene: NA; j_gene: TRBJ2-7; v_gene: TRBV5-8; abundance: once; CDR3nt: TGTGCCAGCAGCTTACCACCAGCCTACGAGCAGTACTTC; CDR3aa: CASSLPPAYEQYF
d_gene: NA; j_gene: TRBJ2-7; v_gene: TRBV4-3; abundance: NA; CDR3nt: TGCGCCAGCAGCCTTAGAGGGATTGGCGAGCAGTACTTC; CDR3aa: CASSLRGIGEQYF
d_gene: TRBD1; j_gene: TRBJ1-2; v_gene: TRBV4-1; abundance: few; CDR3nt: TGCGCCAGCAGCCCGAAGGGGGCGGTCTATGGCTACACCTTC; CDR3aa: CASSPKGAVYGYTF
d_gene: NA; j_gene: TRBJ2-1; v_gene: TRBV6-6; abundance: few; CDR3nt: TGTGCCAGCAGTTACTCGAGCAATGAGCAGTTCTTC; CDR3aa: CASSYSSNEQFF
d_gene: NA; j_gene: TRBJ1-2; v_gene: TRBV3-1/TRBV3-2; abundance: NA; CDR3nt: TGTGCCAGCAGCCAATTTCGCGGGGCTGGCTACACCTTC; CDR3aa: CASSQFRGAGYTF